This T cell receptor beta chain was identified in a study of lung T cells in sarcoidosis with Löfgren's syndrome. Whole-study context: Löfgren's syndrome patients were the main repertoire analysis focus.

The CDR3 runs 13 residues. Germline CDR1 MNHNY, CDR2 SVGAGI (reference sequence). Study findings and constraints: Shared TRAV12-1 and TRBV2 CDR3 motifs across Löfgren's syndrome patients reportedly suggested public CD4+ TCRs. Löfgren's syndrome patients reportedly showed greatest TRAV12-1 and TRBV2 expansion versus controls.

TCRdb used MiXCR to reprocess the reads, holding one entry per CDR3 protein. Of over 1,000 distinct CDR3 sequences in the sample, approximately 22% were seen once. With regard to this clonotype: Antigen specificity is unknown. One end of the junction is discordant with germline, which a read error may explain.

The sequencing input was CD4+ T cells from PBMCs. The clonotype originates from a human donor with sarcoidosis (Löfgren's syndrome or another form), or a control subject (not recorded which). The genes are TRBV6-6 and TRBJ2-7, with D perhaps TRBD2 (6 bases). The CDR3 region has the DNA TGCGCCATCAGTGCCGGGGAGGAGGGCGAGCAGTACTTC. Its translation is CAISAGEEGEQYF.